This T cell receptor (beta chain) was found in a study of blood T cell repertoires in COVID-19. About the research overall: Spain, Italy and the United States supplied samples that represented acute and convalescent COVID-19. T cells, B-cell-depleted T cells, or PBMCs supplied cDNA or gDNA.

CDR3 length: 15 amino acids. The germline V gene has CDR1 MNHEY and CDR2 SVGAGI. Trimming took off 2 bases at V and 3 bases at J, with 8 bases between the two ends. How the authors handled the data: Using reference gene primer amplification, nucleated cell counts were estimated. Clones were read by immunoSEQ multiplex PCR, and TCRdb kept only the in-frame ones, dropping some. The DNA gave D and trimming, while V, J and clone size come from that table. This sample has some 70,000 clones, with roughly 90% found just once. This rearrangement joins TRBV6-5 to TRBJ1-6; D call uncertain. The sample consisted of peripheral blood. This receptor was identified in a man between 65 and 80 years old with active or convalescent COVID-19. In DNA, the CDR3 is TGTGCCAGCAGTTACCGGGAAAACTATAATTCACCCCTCCACTTT. Amino acids: CASSYRENYNSPLHF.